This T cell receptor beta chain appears in the sequencing data of a study of cytomegalovirus exposure and HLA in healthy donors (dated by TCRdb to about 2017). About the study as a whole: In an earlier analysis of 587 of the donors, roughly 300 Gb of sequence data and approximately 120 million unique TCR beta sequences from roughly 180 million T cells were reported. Roughly 320 gigabases of sequencing data and 70 million to 95 million unique TCR sequences made up an early release that covered nearly 650 HLA-typed donors. Among the roughly 400 genotyped donors, approximately 82% belonged to the genetic ancestry cluster associated with self-reported Caucasian donors. The study was designed to test whether signatures of past pathogen exposure could be identified by cataloging public T cell receptors. The T cell repertoires of 666 subjects were profiled by immunosequencing and related to cytomegalovirus serostatus. A separate validation cohort of 100 to 150 different subjects was used in addition to the 666-subject first cohort. The study combined high-throughput TCR immunosequencing, statistical association of individual TCRs with disease status, and machine learning to predict cytomegalovirus infection status. In a later analysis, previously published TCR beta repertoires from 600 to 850 donors were re-analyzed and high-resolution HLA genotyping was added so that TCR occurrence patterns could be studied. Rather than using new phenotypic data, the later analysis identified candidate immune exposures from TCR beta sequences and from how often those sequences occurred across donors. An earlier analysis of 500 to 750 of the donors applied high-throughput TCR beta sequencing to assess whether each TCR beta V gene segment acted as functional or pseudogenic. Donor age, sex, ethnicity and CMV serostatus were compiled together with the repertoire data. A later genetic analysis took genome-wide SNP genotypes for about 55% of the 666 donors and used that subset as a discovery cohort. All discovery cohort repertoires had been generated using a single sequencing platform. HLA typing covered class I and class II loci at four-digit resolution. The number of typed donors differed by locus: roughly 620-640 for A, B, C, DRB1 and DQB1; 500 to 550 for DQA1; 606 for DPA1; and roughly 450 for DPB1. Roughly five DR-DQ haplotypes were handled as single units for association and clustering because linkage in the cohort was strong. Among about 360 genotyped donors of the cohort, an average of about 240,000 unique TCR beta nucleotide sequences were sequenced per donor, around 20% of them non-productive. The paper as a whole reports these results and caveats: In a later analysis, HLA-associated TCR beta chains were found to be more clonally expanded and to have lower generation probabilities than equally common non-associated chains. According to a later analysis, TCR association rates differed among HLA loci, with DRB1 alleles showing the most associated TCRs and HLA-C alleles showing the fewest. A later genetic analysis reported fewer N-insertions in productive TCRs among donors in an Asian-associated ancestry cluster than the roughly 700-donor mean. An association between a missense DCLRE1C variant and V-gene and J-gene trimming of TCR beta chains was found in a later genetic analysis and replicated in an independent cohort. It was suggested by the authors that the approach could potentially be generalized to other disease states and immunological phenotypes. A total of 150 to 200 TCR beta chains were listed by the study as associated with cytomegalovirus. This cohort had only TCR beta chains sequenced, and the lack of alpha or paired-chain data limited which features could be detected. When HLA alleles, especially DR and DQ, strongly co-occurred, TCR associations were difficult to assign to individual alleles. In vitro tests confirmed that a few of the cytomegalovirus-associated TCR beta chains recognize cytomegalovirus antigens. Linkage disequilibrium might explain the correlated functional status among segregating V segments, but an unknown experimental factor could not be excluded. According to a later analysis, most CMV-associated TCR beta chains appeared to be HLA-restricted, and the HLA associations seemed to be driven largely by CMV exposure. CMV serostatus was the only immune exposure information available for the cohort. A cluster of highly shared sequence variants was judged likely to be a technical artifact of the sequencing pipeline. Presence/absence analyses assumed roughly uniform sequencing depth across donors, an assumption that may not hold. Broadly in line with IMGT annotations, most TCR beta V segments showed up in productive rearrangements about 87% or about 30% of the time in an earlier analysis of approximately 640 of the donors. While some public TCRs were present in many individuals, most TCR sequences turned up only very rarely across donors. Because HLA typing was unavailable for some donors at each locus, only the typed subset was used in association tests. Because counts were too low, about 15 rarely observed V segments, including chromosome 9 orphons, were left out of the earlier analysis of 587 of the donors. In a later analysis, 15,000 to 20,000 TCR beta sequences were associated with specific HLA alleles at a false discovery rate of 0.05. The 87-base-pair reads could not distinguish some IMGT-functional V segments, including TRBV6-2 and TRBV6-3, so those segments were excluded. A further reported finding was that TCR beta sequences accurately predicted the HLA-A and HLA-B alleles for most subjects in the first cohort. According to a later analysis, parvovirus B19, influenza, CMV and Epstein-Barr virus appeared linked to several top co-occurrence clusters. Cytomegalovirus status was reported to be diagnosed by the classifier with high specificity and sensitivity in both the original and validation cohorts.

For this clone: This receptor's antigen is unknown. No base quality information exists; no much larger clone differs at one position.

Sequences SGDLS (CDR1) and YYNGEE (CDR2) are obtained from the germline V gene. The germline V end is reduced by 3 bases and the J end by 9 bases; junction bases left unmatched: 10. The CDR3 starts with the cysteine, ends with the phenylalanine, and has 14 residues. Just the 42-base CDR3 DNA is kept, in frame starting at base 1. Receptor amplification or capture employed the immunoSEQ multiplex PCR assay. For the multiplex PCR, a mixture combining 60 forward primers for TCR Vbeta segments and 13 reverse primers for TCR Jbeta segments was used. The CDR3 region of rearranged TCR beta genes was amplified from genomic DNA by a multiplex PCR assay. Amplified TCR beta libraries were sequenced as 87-base-pair reads on the Illumina HiSeq System. The authors' analysis ran thus. Across the roughly 700 repertoires, a later analysis counted 75 million to 90 million unique TCR beta chains, about 10 million of which were shared by at least two donors. Raw reads were error-corrected and collapsed into unique sequences by a nearest-neighbor algorithm in which closely related sequences were merged to remove PCR and sequencing errors. CDR3 sequences were aligned to IMGT reference sequences to assign V, D and J gene segments. For a sequence to be retained, at least a six-nucleotide match to both a V gene segment and a J gene segment was required. A rearrangement was called productive if the CDR3 had no stop codons and remained in frame with V and J, and every other rearrangement was called non-productive. Following IMGT convention, CDR3 was defined as the stretch from the second conserved V-encoded cysteine up to the conserved J-encoded phenylalanine. In an earlier analysis of around 640 of the donors, sequences lacking an unambiguous match to a single V gene segment were excluded. In an earlier analysis of a few hundred of the donors, V segments were called functional above 56.7% productive rearrangements and were called segregating when the between-donor standard deviation exceeded 5%. To diagnose cytomegalovirus status from the catalog of TCR beta chain sequences, a statistical classification framework was built. V and J gene assignment, in a later analysis, came from comparing TCR nucleotide sequences with IMGT/GENE-DB human TR gene sequences. The TCRdist pipeline was used in a later analysis to assign CDR3 sequences and most-parsimonious VDJ recombination scenarios. In a later analysis, each TCR beta chain was defined by its CDR3 amino acid sequence together with its V-gene family, and reads without a unique V-gene family were excluded. To address suspected cross-contamination and a sequencing artifact, a later analysis removed a few hundred highly shared, low-generation-probability nucleotide sequences. In a later analysis, a clonal expansion index for each public chain was calculated from normalized within-repertoire ranks of inferred template counts. A later analysis computed generation probabilities with a VDJ recombination model fitted to out-of-frame rearrangements, and checked the results against IGoR. In a later analysis, TCR-TCR, TCR-HLA and TCR-CMV co-occurrence was scored with hypergeometric tests, and a repertoire-size bias correction was applied to TCR pairs. False discovery rates were estimated in a later analysis by permuting HLA or CMV assignments 20 times. A later analysis grouped co-occurring TCRs with DBSCAN, adding TCRdist sequence similarity when clustering within HLA-allele-positive subsets. Co-occurrence clustering excluded repertoires with fewer than 30,000 or more than 120,000 public chains, plus five with anomalous nucleotide sharing. In TCRdb, the immuneACCESS table is reduced to in-frame sequences with V and J assigned. These tables do not hold every clone; where another copy was compared, an unresolved V gene accounts for under half, and the others remain unexplained. V and J calls plus clone size are reproduced from that table; the DNA served to infer D and trimming. This sample holds 150,000 to 200,000 clones; 80% were observed only once. Together, the top ten hold around an eighth of the sample.

The cohort was made up of about 670 healthy bone marrow donors. All cohort members were sampled while nominally healthy, although unrecorded immune exposures were likely present. The donor tested CMV seronegative and was one of the 352 seronegative cohort members. Each donor provided a peripheral blood sample, and peripheral blood mononuclear cells were used for TCR beta sequencing. Genomic DNA extraction from the blood cell samples was performed with the Qiagen DNeasy Blood Extraction Kit. Material: PBMCs. This sequence uses TRBV9 and TRBJ2-7, and TRBD1 aligns with 9 junction nucleotides. This TCR was recovered from a woman aged 40 to 55 in good health and CMV-seronegative. CDR3 protein: CASSATGGLTGQYF. In nucleotides, the sequence is TGTGCCAGCAGCGCGACAGGGGGGTTAACGGGGCAGTACTTC.